This passage covers 8 T cell receptor beta chains from one sample sequenced in a study of blood T cell repertoires in COVID-19. The method was immunoSEQ multiplex PCR; TCRdb's version includes in-frame clones alone and lacks a portion of them. The sample holds 250,000 to 300,000 clones, approximately 80% seen once. The sample comprised PBMCs or T cells enriched from blood (not recorded which). These receptor sequences come from a man between 35 and 55 years old who had been exposed to COVID-19.

V usage is TRBV10-1 and J usage is TRBJ1-1; D is uncertain. V was clipped by 7 bases and J by 4 bases, with 10 bases between them. CDR1 is WNHNN, CDR2 SYGVQD, per germline (reference sequence). This CDR3 has 12 residues. CDR3 DNA sequence: TGCGCCAGCACTCCGTGGAGCACTGAAGCTTTCTTT. Translation gives CASTPWSTEAFF.

The genes are TRBV20-1 and TRBJ1-1, with 8 bases aligning to TRBD1. V shed 1 base, J shed 10 bases, and the junction held 2 bases outside the gene matches. Germline V gene data show CDR1 as DFQATT and CDR2 as SNEGSKA (reference sequence). The CDR3 consists of 11 residues. Written as DNA, the CDR3 is TGCAGTGCTAGAGGGGGGACAGGAGCTTTCTTT. Translation: CSARGGTGAFF.

The chain couples TRBV25-1 to TRBJ1-1; D is unresolved. The CDR3 spans 16 residues. The V end lost 0 bases, the J end lost 1 base, and 12 bases lay between the germline ends. Germline values: CDR1 MGHDK, CDR2 SYGVNS. CDR3 protein: CASSEYHPAGNTEAFF. For the CDR3, the DNA is TGTGCCAGCAGTGAATATCACCCGGCGGGGAACACTGAAGCTTTCTTT.

This chain links TRBV25-1 with TRBJ2-1; TRBD2 agrees at 11 bases. CDR3 length equals 14 residues. Germline loops: CDR1 MGHDK, CDR2 SYGVNS. Trimming cost V 6 bases and J 5 bases; bases outside gene matches: 3. Written as DNA, the CDR3 is TGTGCCAGCAGAGTTAGCGGGAGGGACAATGAGCAGTTCTTC. The encoded protein is CASRVSGRDNEQFF.

V usage is TRBV9 and J usage is TRBJ1-1, with D hard to call. V lost 1 base, J lost 11 bases, and 9 bases lay in between. This CDR3 spans 11 amino acids. CDR1 SGDLS and CDR2 YYNGEE come from the germline V gene. In nucleotides, the CDR3 is TGTGCCAGCAGCGTACCCCGAGCGGCTTTCTTT. Its translation is CASSVPRAAFF.

This sequence joins TRBV6-6 and TRBJ2-7; 15 bases match TRBD2. This CDR3 is built from 13 residues. Germline V lookup: CDR1 MNHNY, CDR2 SVGAGI (reference sequence). Trimming cost V 9 bases and J 9 bases; bases outside gene matches: 6. CDR3 coding DNA: TGTGCCAGTCGCGGACTAGCGGGAGGGATGCAGTACTTC. Amino acids: CASRGLAGGMQYF.

This clone was detected a few times. The V and J genes are TRBV28 and TRBJ2-1; a weak D match, TRBD1 (5 bases). Trimming left V 6 bases short and J 6 bases short, with 15 bases between. The CDR3 length is 14 residues. Per the germline V gene, CDR1 is MDHEN and CDR2 is SYDVKM. The CDR3 bases are TGTGCCAGCAGGTCGCAGGGTTCGAGCAATGAGCAGTTCTTC. It codes for CASRSQGSSNEQFF.

This sequence joins TRBV11-3 and TRBJ1-2; 9 bases fit TRBD1. J gave up 1 base and V 0 bases, and 0 bases lay outside the gene matches. Germline V gene sequence: CDR1 SGHNT, CDR2 YENEEA. The CDR3 extends over 15 amino acids. For the CDR3, the DNA is TGTGCCAGCAGCTTAGAGGGACAGGGTAACTATGGCTACACCTTC. Its protein product is CASSLEGQGNYGYTF.